This TCR beta chain was identified during a study of T cell repertoires in cytomegalovirus infection (dated by TCRdb to between 2017 and 2020). Background on the whole study: Recently identified HLA-C-restricted CMV epitopes, whose presentation resists viral immunomodulation, were targeted by peptide stimulations together with well-studied HLA-B-restricted epitopes. Donor HLA type was relevant to the analysis, because carriage of CMV infection together with the matching HLA type was indicated by public TCR beta signatures.

Sample treatment or condition, as interpreted from the label and publication: in vitro stimulation with specific CMV peptide epitopes to enrich CMV-specific T cells. The data were produced on an Illumina HiSeq 1500. TCRdb took the public reads, trimmed them with fastp at Q25, ran MiXCR for clone calling and kept in-frame beta chains. Here each entry gathers all rows of one CDR3 protein and keeps the most common genes and DNA. Counted in this sample were some 940,000 distinct CDR3 sequences; 30% to 40% of them appeared once. 10% to 15% of the sample belongs to the ten largest clones. On this clonotype: Its antigen specificity is not known. The record has no base qualities; no much larger clone is one base away.

According to the germline V gene (reference sequence), CDR1 reads SEHNR and CDR2 reads FQNEAQ. V is clipped by 1 base and J by 2 bases, and the sequence between their germline boundaries is 18 bases long. Measured from the cysteine to the phenylalanine, the CDR3 is 17 residues long. Only the CDR3 portion is preserved as DNA: 51 bases, with reading frame beginning at the first base. General conclusions and limits of the study: The ex vivo response was dominated by HLA-C-restricted CMV-specific TCR beta clonotypes, and the single most frequent clonotype in two of eight donors was supplied by these HLA-C-restricted clonotypes. Carriers of CMV infection plus the relevant HLA type were discriminated by the cumulative frequency of public TCR beta family members in the study cohort and in an independent roughly 370-donor cohort.

The receptor's source is a human donor in good health (CMV status not recorded). Some clones in this sample may be carry-over from other donors' samples. The sequenced sample was cultured CD8+ T cells from PBMCs, obtained from culture after CMV antigen stimulation. The receptor chain draws on TRBV7-9 and TRBJ2-7, with the identity of the D gene unclear. Here is the DNA: TGTGCCAGCAGCTTAGGGCAGTATGGGGAACTCGCCTACGAGCAGTACTTC. This codes for CASSLGQYGELAYEQYF.